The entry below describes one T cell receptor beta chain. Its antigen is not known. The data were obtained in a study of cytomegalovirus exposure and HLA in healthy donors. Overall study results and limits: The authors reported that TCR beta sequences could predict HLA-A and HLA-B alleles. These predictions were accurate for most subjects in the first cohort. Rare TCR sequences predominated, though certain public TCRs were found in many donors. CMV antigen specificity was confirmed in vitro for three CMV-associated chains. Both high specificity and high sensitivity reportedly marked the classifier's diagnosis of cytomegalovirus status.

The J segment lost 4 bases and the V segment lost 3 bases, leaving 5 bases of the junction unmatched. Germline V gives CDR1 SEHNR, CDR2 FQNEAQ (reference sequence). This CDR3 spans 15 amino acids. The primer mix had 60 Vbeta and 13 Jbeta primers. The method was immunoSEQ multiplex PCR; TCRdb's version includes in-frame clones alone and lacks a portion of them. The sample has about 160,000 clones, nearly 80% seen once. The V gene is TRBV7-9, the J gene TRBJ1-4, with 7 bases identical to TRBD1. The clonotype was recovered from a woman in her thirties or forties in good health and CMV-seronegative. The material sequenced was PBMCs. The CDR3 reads CASSFPTGDNEKLFF. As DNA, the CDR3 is TGTGCCAGCAGCTTCCCTACAGGGGATAATGAAAAACTGTTTTTT.